One sample yielded the 17 T cell receptor beta chains listed below, sequenced in a study of early T cells in non-severe SARS-CoV-2 infection. TCRdb itself ran the 5' RACE reads through MiXCR, one entry per CDR3 protein. Of some 91,000 distinct CDR3 sequences listed, about 11% are singletons. The sample in question was whole blood, obtained at baseline. These receptors came from an adult who was a healthcare worker with PCR-confirmed SARS-CoV-2 infection or an uninfected control (not recorded which).

This clonotype was counted only a few times. A much larger clone differs from this one at a single base, so this may be a read error. The chain is built from TRBV7-3 and TRBJ1-1; D is perhaps TRBD1 (5 bases). This CDR3 region has 14 residues. V was shortened by 7 bases and J by 6 bases, with 18 bases between the two germline ends. Germline CDR1 is SGHTA and CDR2 is FQGTGA. CDR3 sequence reads: CASKSMGENSEAFF. DNA of the CDR3: TGTGCCAGCAAATCAATGGGGGAAAACTCTGAAGCTTTCTTT.

A few counts support this clonotype. J is TRBJ2-1 and V is TRBV5-6; 9 positions match TRBD2. This CDR3 region has 19 residues. Per the germline V gene, CDR1 is SGHDT and CDR2 is YYEEEE. The junction had 24 bases not matched to a gene; V was cut back by 4 bases and J by 10 bases. The CDR3 nucleotides are TGTGCCAGCAGCCCACCCCTAGAAGCGGGGGGCTCGAGGATGGAGGAGCAGTTCTTC. Its translation: CASSPPLEAGGSRMEEQFF.

This chain joins TRBV18 and TRBJ1-1, with 7 bases fitting TRBD1. V shed 3 bases, J shed 5 bases, and the junction held 3 bases outside the gene matches. Germline loops: CDR1 KGHSH, CDR2 LQKENI. CDR3 length: 13 residues. As DNA, the CDR3 is TGTGCCAGCTCACCGGAGGGGGCAACTGAAGCTTTCTTT. Translation gives CASSPEGATEAFF.

This clonotype was seen many times. The V call is TRBV27, the J call TRBJ2-7; possibly TRBD2 for D (6 bases). Germline CDR1 is MNHEY and CDR2 is SMNVEV (reference sequence). This CDR3 region has 13 residues. Trimming removed 8 bases at V and 1 base at J, with 12 bases between. CDR3 DNA: TGTGCCAGCTCCCACGGGGGTTCCTACGAGCAGTACTTC. Translation gives CASSHGGSYEQYF.

Many counts were recorded for this clonotype. The chain has TRBV7-9 and TRBJ2-2, with a possible D match to TRBD1 (5 bases). Germline loops: CDR1 SEHNR, CDR2 FQNEAQ (reference sequence). Deletions cut 10 bases from V and 2 bases from J, with 17 bases between. CDR3 length equals 15 residues. CDR3 bases: TGTGCCATCGTTGGTGGGGCGCGAAACACCGGGGAGCTGTTTTTT. Protein sequence: CAIVGGARNTGELFF.

This chain links TRBV13 with TRBJ2-1, with 10 nucleotides matching TRBD1. The CDR3 has 15 amino acids. The J segment lost 9 bases and the V segment lost 5 bases, leaving 10 bases of the junction unmatched. CDR1 and CDR2 (germline): PRHDT, FYEKMQ (reference sequence). This CDR3 reads CASSHPAGQGPEQFF. CDR3 sequence (DNA): TGTGCCAGCAGCCACCCGGCGGGACAGGGGCCTGAGCAGTTCTTC.

The chain employs TRBV29-1 and TRBJ2-1; 7 bases fit TRBD1. Unmatched junction bases numbered 10, after V lost 3 bases and J lost 8 bases. CDR3 length equals 14 residues. The germline V gene has CDR1 SQVTM and CDR2 ANQGSEA. The CDR3 region is CSVDARGSLDEQFF. CDR3 nucleotides: TGCAGCGTTGACGCCAGGGGGTCCCTCGATGAGCAGTTCTTC.

This clonotype was observed many times. The CDR3 DNA reads TGTGCCAGCAGCCCGCGGACTAGCGGGAAGGGGGAGCAGTACTTC. Protein sequence: CASSPRTSGKGEQYF. V usage is TRBV7-9 and J usage is TRBJ2-7, with 12 bases identical to TRBD2. Trimming cost V 5 bases and J 7 bases; bases outside gene matches: 9. Germline CDR1 SEHNR, CDR2 FQNEAQ (reference sequence). The CDR3 runs to 15 residues.

The V gene is TRBV19, the J gene TRBJ2-1; D assignment may be TRBD1 or TRBD2 (5 bases each). The CDR3 length is 13 residues. V gave up 7 bases and J gave up 4 bases, with 11 bases separating them. Germline V gene lookup returns CDR1 LNHDA and CDR2 SQIVND (reference sequence). The CDR3 sequence is CASTSRGYNEQFF. The CDR3, as DNA: TGTGCCAGTACATCGAGGGGTTACAATGAGCAGTTCTTC.

This clonotype was recorded at least ten times. The chain uses TRBV7-8 and TRBJ2-3, with D unclear. V was trimmed by 2 bases and J by 8 bases, leaving 11 bases between them. Germline V gene data show CDR1 as SGHVS and CDR2 as FQNEAQ. The CDR3 has 13 amino acids. CDR3 coding DNA: TGTGCCAGCAGCTTACCATCAGAAGGTACGCAGTATTTT. Protein sequence: CASSLPSEGTQYF.

This chain uses TRBV7-2 with TRBJ2-2; D remains ambiguous. Per germline, CDR1 SGHTA and CDR2 FQGNSA. This CDR3 region has 15 residues. Trimming took 1 base from V and 4 from J, leaving 10 bases between them. CDR3 DNA: TGTGCCAGCAGCTTAGGATTCCTCTCCACCGGGGAGCTGTTTTTT. It yields the protein CASSLGFLSTGELFF.

This chain connects TRBV5-6 to TRBJ1-2; D unresolved. Trimming removed 4 bases from V and 6 bases from J, with 19 bases in between. Germline CDR1 is SGHDT and CDR2 is YYEEEE. The CDR3 has 15 amino acids. The CDR3 sequence: CASSRAPVLSDGYTF. In DNA form, the CDR3 reads TGTGCCAGCAGCCGAGCTCCAGTCCTCTCGGATGGCTACACCTTC.

J is TRBJ2-7 and V is TRBV6-2 or TRBV6-3; D might be TRBD2 (6 bases). The CDR3 spans 15 residues. Germline CDR1 reads MNHEY; CDR2 reads SVGEGT. Deletions cut 5 bases from V and 0 bases from J, with 14 bases between. CDR3 coding DNA: TGTGCCAGCAGTATAGGACTACCCAACTCCTACGAGCAGTACTTC. Translating gives CASSIGLPNSYEQYF.

This clonotype was seen only a few times. The chain recombines TRBV6-5 with TRBJ2-1; TRBD2 might be the D (6 bases). CDR3 length: 14 residues. Germline lookup yields CDR1 MNHEY and CDR2 SVGAGI. V dropped 2 bases and J dropped 7 bases, with 12 bases sitting between them. CDR3 sequence: CASSYGGLPNEQFF. The CDR3 bases are TGTGCCAGCAGTTACGGGGGACTGCCGAATGAGCAGTTCTTC.

This clonotype has at least ten counts. CDR3 nucleotides: TGTGCCTGGAGCCACATCGGACAGTTCTATGGCTACACCTTC. Protein product: CAWSHIGQFYGYTF. The V and J genes are TRBV30 and TRBJ1-2; D possibly corresponds to TRBD1 (6 bases). The CDR3 runs to 14 residues. Trimming cost V 3 bases and J 4 bases, with 15 bases left between them. Germline V gene sequence: CDR1 GTSNPN, CDR2 SVGIG (reference sequence).

The rearrangement links TRBV24-1 to TRBJ2-3; 7 bases align to TRBD2. Trimming removed 9 bases from V and 4 bases from J; junction bases left unmatched: 0. This CDR3 contains 11 residues. Per the germline V gene, CDR1 is KGHDR and CDR2 is SFDVKD. The CDR3 nucleotides are TGTGCCACCGGGAGGGCAGATACGCAGTATTTT. This gives the protein CATGRADTQYF.

This clonotype has a handful of counts. The chain uses TRBV20-1 and TRBJ2-7; 7 bases are a match to TRBD1. V lost 5 bases and J lost 4; bases outside the gene matches: 14. There are 15 residues in the CDR3. Germline loops: CDR1 DFQATT, CDR2 SNEGSKA (reference sequence). CDR3 in DNA: TGCAGTGCTCCCAACCCGGCAGGGGGTTCGTACGAGCAGTACTTC. It encodes CSAPNPAGGSYEQYF.